This passage covers 26 T cell receptor beta chains from one sample sequenced in a study of technical replicates of blood from several donors. TCRdb's copy holds only in-frame clones and misses some; the assay was immunoSEQ multiplex PCR. The data contain about 13,000 clones, 79% of them seen just once; the ten biggest clones take up roughly 12%. Source material: PBMCs. All receptors come from a human donor in good health.

The CDR3 nucleotides are TGTGCCAGCTCACCACCGGGACAGGGCGGTCAGCCCCAGCATTTT. This gives the protein CASSPPGQGGQPQHF. The V call is TRBV18, the J call TRBJ1-5; TRBD1 agrees at 9 bases. Germline V CDR1 and CDR2: KGHSH, LQKENI. This CDR3 contains 15 residues. The V segment lost 0 bases and the J segment 6 bases; nucleotides outside the gene matches: 3.

This clone came up a few times. The V call is TRBV19, the J call TRBJ1-5, with unresolved D. Trimming stripped 3 bases from V and 2 bases from J, with 14 bases between. The CDR3 covers 16 residues. CDR1 LNHDA and CDR2 SQIVND come from the germline V gene (reference sequence). CDR3 protein: CASSMKGWGGNQPQHF. The CDR3 coding sequence is TGTGCCAGTAGTATGAAGGGTTGGGGAGGCAATCAGCCCCAGCATTTT.

The chain has TRBV7-2 and TRBJ1-3; D not resolved. The V gene's germline CDR1 is SGHTA and CDR2 FQGNSA. Trimming shortened V by 2 bases and J by 2 bases, and 7 bases separated the two germline ends. This CDR3 has 14 residues. The CDR3 DNA is TGTGCCAGCAGCTTAATGCCGGCTGGAAACACCATATATTTT. It codes for CASSLMPAGNTIYF.

This clone was picked up a small number of times. The CDR3 spells CASSGTSNYEQYF. The CDR3, as DNA: TGTGCCAGCAGTGGGACTAGCAACTACGAGCAGTACTTC. This sequence joins TRBV6-1 and TRBJ2-7, with 8 bases matching TRBD2. This CDR3 has 13 residues. V lost 4 bases, J lost 3 bases, and 2 bases stayed unmatched. Germline V lookup: CDR1 MNHNS, CDR2 SASEGT.

The rearrangement links TRBV27 to TRBJ2-7, with TRBD2 identical over 8 bases. Per the germline V gene, CDR1 is MNHEY and CDR2 is SMNVEV (reference sequence). Unmatched junction bases numbered 4, after V lost 0 bases and J lost 3 bases. This CDR3 contains 15 residues. CDR3 nucleotide sequence: TGTGCCAGCAGTTTATCCGGGAGGGGGAGCTACGAGCAGTACTTC. Translating it yields CASSLSGRGSYEQYF.

V gene TRBV5-1 combines with J gene TRBJ2-1, with 10 bases identical to TRBD2. The CDR3 runs 14 residues. CDR1 is SGHRS and CDR2 is YFSETQ in the germline V gene. Trimming at V came to 2 bases and at J to 6 bases, leaving 2 bases not matched to a gene. CDR3: CASSFGTSANEQFF. CDR3 DNA sequence: TGCGCCAGCAGCTTCGGGACTAGCGCCAATGAGCAGTTCTTC.

The chain couples TRBV30 to TRBJ1-5; D might be TRBD1 (6 bases). V dropped 2 bases and J dropped 3 bases, with 17 bases sitting between them. CDR3 length: 16 residues. CDR1 and CDR2 (germline): GTSNPN, SVGIG (reference sequence). The CDR3 DNA reads TGTGCCTGGAGTCAGTACGGGGGGGCCCACAATCAGCCCCAGCATTTT. Residues: CAWSQYGGAHNQPQHF.

The CDR3 region is CASSLGAGTSGIRGNEQFF. CDR3 sequence (DNA): TGTGCCAGCAGCTTAGGGGCCGGGACTAGCGGGATCCGGGGCAATGAGCAGTTCTTC. The chain employs TRBV7-9 and TRBJ2-1; TRBD2 matches at 13 bases. The CDR3 length is 19 residues. Germline CDR1 SEHNR, CDR2 FQNEAQ (reference sequence). V was clipped by 1 base and J by 6 bases; unmatched bases: 12.

The V and J genes are TRBV12-2 and TRBJ2-1; the DNA was not used to check the table's D call, TRBD1. TRBV12-2 is labeled a pseudogene. The CDR3 covers 15 residues. The CDR3 nucleotides read TGTGCAAGTCGCTTACGTCCAGGGGGCTACAATGAGCAGTTCTTC. This sequence encodes CASRLRPGGYNEQFF.

This clone occurred once. The chain is built from TRBV6-5 and TRBJ2-1; 9 bases match TRBD1. Unmatched junction bases numbered 6, after V lost 7 bases and J lost 8 bases. Germline CDR1 reads MNHEY; CDR2 reads SVGAGI. The CDR3 runs to 13 residues. This chain's CDR3 is CASKRDRADEQFF. Here the CDR3 DNA reads TGTGCCAGCAAAAGGGACAGGGCCGATGAGCAGTTCTTC.

The gene calls are TRBV30 and TRBJ1-2; tentative D call: TRBD1 (5 bases). This CDR3 has 14 residues. Germline V gene lookup returns CDR1 GTSNPN and CDR2 SVGIG (reference sequence). V gave up 4 bases and J gave up 7 bases, with 19 bases separating them. The CDR3 loop is CAWTTPGGGGGYTF. The CDR3 DNA reads TGTGCCTGGACCACCCCCGGGGGAGGCGGTGGCTACACCTTC.

The CDR3 is CASSLSRDSRLTEQFF. DNA for the CDR3: TGTGCCAGCAGCCTAAGCCGGGACTCCCGGTTAACGGAGCAGTTCTTC. V and J are TRBV7-3 and TRBJ2-1; TRBD2 might be the D (6 bases). CDR3 length: 16 residues. The germline V gene has CDR1 SGHTA and CDR2 FQGTGA. Trimming took 5 bases from V and 10 from J, leaving 24 bases between them.

V usage is TRBV28 and J usage is TRBJ2-7; 10 positions match TRBD1. CDR1 MDHEN and CDR2 SYDVKM come from the germline V gene. With V trimmed by 3 bases and J by 4 bases, 6 bases remained unmatched. The CDR3 sequence is 15 residues long. The CDR3 loop is CASSLGDRGIYEQYF. The CDR3 DNA follows: TGTGCCAGCAGTTTGGGGGACAGGGGCATATACGAGCAGTACTTC.

V and J are TRBV19 and TRBJ1-1; D may be TRBD1 (5 bases). CDR1 and CDR2 from the germline V gene are LNHDA and SQIVND (reference sequence). The CDR3 sequence is 15 residues long. Between the trimmed V and J ends, which lost 5 bases and 3 bases, there was a span of 16 bases. CDR3 residues: CASSALNGGDTEAFF. The CDR3 nucleotides read TGTGCCAGTAGTGCGCTGAACGGAGGGGACACTGAAGCTTTCTTT.

The chain is built from TRBV7-7 and TRBJ2-7; D is possibly TRBD1 (5 bases). This CDR3 region has 13 residues. Trimming pared 11 bases from V and 2 bases from J, leaving 16 bases between. CDR1 and CDR2 from the germline V gene are SSHAT and FNYEAQ (reference sequence). CDR3 in DNA: TGTGCCCGACACGACAGCATAACCTACGAGCAGTACTTC. Its protein product is CARHDSITYEQYF.

The chain combines TRBV7-2 with TRBJ2-7, with D possibly TRBD1 on 5 matching bases. Trimming removed 4 bases from V and 3 bases from J, with 13 bases in between. CDR1 and CDR2 (germline): SGHTA, FQGNSA. The CDR3 spans 14 residues. The CDR3 protein is CASSSTGFNYEQYF. The CDR3 nucleotides are TGTGCCAGCAGCTCCACAGGTTTTAACTACGAGCAGTACTTC.

J is TRBJ2-7 and V is TRBV7-9, with 7 bases identical to TRBD2. The CDR3 has 14 amino acids. After removal of 5 bases from V and 6 bases from J, the junction contained 10 bases not matched to a gene. From germline, CDR1 is SEHNR and CDR2 FQNEAQ (reference sequence). In DNA form, the CDR3 reads TGTGCCAGCAGCCCGGACTGGGCGGGAGTCGAGCAGTACTTC. Protein: CASSPDWAGVEQYF.

The chain uses TRBV19 and TRBJ1-5; the match to TRBD1 covers 7 bases. The CDR3 covers 15 residues. J lost 6 bases, V lost 2 bases, and 7 bases had no gene match. Germline-derived CDR1 and CDR2 are LNHDA and SQIVND (reference sequence). The DNA for the CDR3 is TGTGCCAGTAGTATATCGACAGGGAGAGGTCAGCCCCAGCATTTT. Protein: CASSISTGRGQPQHF. Combining the CDR3 with reference TRBV19 and TRBJ1-5 gives the whole variable domain DGGITQSPKYLFRKEGQNVTLSCEQNLNHDAMYWYRQDPGQGLRLIYYSQIVNDFQKGDIAEGYSVSREKKESFPLTVTSAQKNPTAFYLCASSISTGRGQPQHFGDGTRLSIL.

As DNA, the CDR3 is TGTGCCAGCTCACCGAGTCCCGGGACAGGGGGCGGGTCCTACAATGAGCAGTTCTTC. Translating it yields CASSPSPGTGGGSYNEQFF. The chain combines TRBV18 with TRBJ2-1, with TRBD1 matching 12 bases. V was pared by 3 bases and J by 1 base, with 10 bases of the junction left unmatched. The CDR3 length is 19 residues. CDR1 is KGHSH and CDR2 is LQKENI in the germline V gene.

The V gene is TRBV10-3, the J gene TRBJ2-6, with 9 bases matching TRBD1. This CDR3 has 18 amino acids. The germline V gene encodes CDR1 ENHRY and CDR2 SYGVKD. V lost 4 bases to trimming and J lost 1 base; unmatched junction nucleotides: 8. CDR3 protein: CAISGRGQGSSGANVLTF. The CDR3 DNA follows: TGTGCCATCAGTGGAAGGGGACAGGGTTCTTCTGGGGCCAACGTCCTGACTTTC.

CDR3 bases: TGCGCCAGCAGCCAGGTGGGACGGGAGGAAGGCGAGCAGTACTTC. The encoded protein is CASSQVGREEGEQYF. V gene TRBV4-1 combines with J gene TRBJ2-7, with 7 bases matching TRBD2. The CDR3 has 15 amino acids. CDR1 and CDR2 (germline): MGHRA, YSYEKL. V was clipped by 3 bases and J by 6 bases; unmatched bases: 11.

Only one count was recorded for this clone. V is TRBV7-8 and J is TRBJ1-1; no firm D call. Between the trimmed V and J ends, which lost 1 base and 1 base, there was a span of 7 bases. CDR1 SGHVS and CDR2 FQNEAQ come from the germline V gene. The CDR3 consists of 14 residues. The chain's CDR3 is CASSLVQQNTEAFF. As DNA, the CDR3 is TGTGCCAGCAGCTTAGTACAGCAGAACACTGAAGCTTTCTTT.

The chain employs TRBV6-5 and TRBJ2-7; D not resolved. The V gene lost 7 bases and the J gene lost 0 bases, with 10 bases spanning the gap. This CDR3 spans 13 amino acids. Per germline, CDR1 MNHEY and CDR2 SVGAGI. The CDR3 here is CASNLAASYEQYF. Written as DNA, the CDR3 is TGTGCCAGCAACTTGGCGGCCTCCTACGAGCAGTACTTC.

This chain links TRBV27 with TRBJ2-3, with D perhaps TRBD2 (6 bases). The CDR3 is 15 amino acids. Germline lookup yields CDR1 MNHEY and CDR2 SMNVEV (reference sequence). Trimming cost V 2 bases and J 6 bases, with 15 bases left between them. The CDR3 DNA follows: TGTGCCAGCAGTTTAAACACTCGCCGGGGGGATACGCAGTATTTT. This encodes CASSLNTRRGDTQYF.

This clone was recorded a few times. The CDR3 DNA sequence: TGTGCCAGCCACCAGAGCGGGGGGAACACTGAAGCTTTCTTT. Its protein is CASHQSGGNTEAFF. The chain combines TRBV25-1 with TRBJ1-1; tentative D call: TRBD1 (5 bases). Trimming stripped 8 bases from V and 1 base from J, with 14 bases between. This CDR3 region has 14 residues. Germline V CDR1 and CDR2: MGHDK, SYGVNS.

This clone turned up a few times. The chain carries TRBV5-1 and TRBJ1-3, with 7 bases fitting TRBD1. The CDR3 is 14 amino acids. The J segment lost 2 bases and the V segment lost 6 bases, leaving 5 bases of the junction unmatched. CDR1 is SGHRS and CDR2 is YFSETQ in the germline V gene. The CDR3 DNA reads as TGCGCCAGCACCTCAGGGGGTGCTGGAAACACCATATATTTT. Translating it yields CASTSGGAGNTIYF.